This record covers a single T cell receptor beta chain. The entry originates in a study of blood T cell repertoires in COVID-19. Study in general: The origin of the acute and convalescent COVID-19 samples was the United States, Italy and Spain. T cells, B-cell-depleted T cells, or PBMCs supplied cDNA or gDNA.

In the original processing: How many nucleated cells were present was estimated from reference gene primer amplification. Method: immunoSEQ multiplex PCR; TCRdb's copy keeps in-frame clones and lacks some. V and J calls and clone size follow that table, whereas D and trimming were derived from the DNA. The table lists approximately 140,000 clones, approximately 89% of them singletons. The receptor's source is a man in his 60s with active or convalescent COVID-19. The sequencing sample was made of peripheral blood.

The CDR3 sequence: CASSPGGRVEQYF. Written as DNA, the CDR3 is TGTGCCAGCAGCCCGGGAGGGAGGGTCGAGCAGTACTTC. The chain has TRBV5-5 and TRBJ2-7, with 8 bases identical to TRBD2. J lost 6 bases, V lost 4 bases, and 6 bases had no gene match. CDR1 is SGHKS and CDR2 is YYEKEE in the germline V gene (reference sequence). This CDR3 has 13 amino acids.